What follows is one T cell receptor beta chain and its context. The target antigen is unknown. The CDR3 has 14 residues. Germline V gene lookup returns CDR1 SGHTA and CDR2 FQGTGA. The V gene end was trimmed by 5 bases and the J gene end by 7 bases; junction bases not matched to a gene: 10. Documented treatment: approximately 18 received Ad26.COV2.S at low or high dose, single or two shots; 5 received placebo; per-sample allocation not given. Each sample was drawn 63 days after the first injection (of vaccine or placebo). This person who donated was an adult of 18-55 years in Boston. TCRdb's copy holds only in-frame clones and misses some; the assay was immunoSEQ multiplex PCR. This table holds about 350,000 clones, about 87% found once. The data belong to a study of Ad26.COV2.S vaccination and SARS-CoV-2 variants. Study-wide findings and caveats: Post-vaccination spike-specific CD8+ and CD4+ T cell responses reportedly had substantial breadth.

The chain employs TRBV7-3 and TRBJ2-5; 7 bases are a match to TRBD1. This clonotype was obtained from a person between 18 and 59 years old who received the Ad26.COV2.S COVID-19 vaccine or a placebo. The specimen comprised peripheral blood, sampled in a trial of Ad26.COV2.S vaccine versus placebo. CDR3 in amino acids: CASSPWDSWGTQYF. CDR3 bases: TGTGCCAGCAGCCCGTGGGACAGTTGGGGGACCCAGTACTTC.